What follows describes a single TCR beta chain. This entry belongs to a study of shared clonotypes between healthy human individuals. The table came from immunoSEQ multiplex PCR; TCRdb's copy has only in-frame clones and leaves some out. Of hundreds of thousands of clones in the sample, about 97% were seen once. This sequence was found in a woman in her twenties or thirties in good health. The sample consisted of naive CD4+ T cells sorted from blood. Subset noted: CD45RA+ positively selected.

This chain's CDR3 is CASSLSPDSSNEQFF. For the CDR3, the DNA is TGTGCCAGCAGTTTATCGCCGGACTCAAGCAATGAGCAGTTCTTC. The V gene is TRBV28, the J gene TRBJ2-1; TRBD2 is a possible D gene (5 bases). Germline CDR1 reads MDHEN; CDR2 reads SYDVKM. Deletions cut 1 base from V and 6 bases from J, with 13 bases between. There are 15 residues in the CDR3. Variable domain in full (rest from reference TRBV28 and TRBJ2-1): DVKVTQSSRYLVKRTGEKVFLECVQDMDHENMFWYRQDPGLGLRLIYFSYDVKMKEKGDIPEGYSVSREKKERFSLILESASTNQTSMYLCASSLSPDSSNEQFFGPGTRLTVL.